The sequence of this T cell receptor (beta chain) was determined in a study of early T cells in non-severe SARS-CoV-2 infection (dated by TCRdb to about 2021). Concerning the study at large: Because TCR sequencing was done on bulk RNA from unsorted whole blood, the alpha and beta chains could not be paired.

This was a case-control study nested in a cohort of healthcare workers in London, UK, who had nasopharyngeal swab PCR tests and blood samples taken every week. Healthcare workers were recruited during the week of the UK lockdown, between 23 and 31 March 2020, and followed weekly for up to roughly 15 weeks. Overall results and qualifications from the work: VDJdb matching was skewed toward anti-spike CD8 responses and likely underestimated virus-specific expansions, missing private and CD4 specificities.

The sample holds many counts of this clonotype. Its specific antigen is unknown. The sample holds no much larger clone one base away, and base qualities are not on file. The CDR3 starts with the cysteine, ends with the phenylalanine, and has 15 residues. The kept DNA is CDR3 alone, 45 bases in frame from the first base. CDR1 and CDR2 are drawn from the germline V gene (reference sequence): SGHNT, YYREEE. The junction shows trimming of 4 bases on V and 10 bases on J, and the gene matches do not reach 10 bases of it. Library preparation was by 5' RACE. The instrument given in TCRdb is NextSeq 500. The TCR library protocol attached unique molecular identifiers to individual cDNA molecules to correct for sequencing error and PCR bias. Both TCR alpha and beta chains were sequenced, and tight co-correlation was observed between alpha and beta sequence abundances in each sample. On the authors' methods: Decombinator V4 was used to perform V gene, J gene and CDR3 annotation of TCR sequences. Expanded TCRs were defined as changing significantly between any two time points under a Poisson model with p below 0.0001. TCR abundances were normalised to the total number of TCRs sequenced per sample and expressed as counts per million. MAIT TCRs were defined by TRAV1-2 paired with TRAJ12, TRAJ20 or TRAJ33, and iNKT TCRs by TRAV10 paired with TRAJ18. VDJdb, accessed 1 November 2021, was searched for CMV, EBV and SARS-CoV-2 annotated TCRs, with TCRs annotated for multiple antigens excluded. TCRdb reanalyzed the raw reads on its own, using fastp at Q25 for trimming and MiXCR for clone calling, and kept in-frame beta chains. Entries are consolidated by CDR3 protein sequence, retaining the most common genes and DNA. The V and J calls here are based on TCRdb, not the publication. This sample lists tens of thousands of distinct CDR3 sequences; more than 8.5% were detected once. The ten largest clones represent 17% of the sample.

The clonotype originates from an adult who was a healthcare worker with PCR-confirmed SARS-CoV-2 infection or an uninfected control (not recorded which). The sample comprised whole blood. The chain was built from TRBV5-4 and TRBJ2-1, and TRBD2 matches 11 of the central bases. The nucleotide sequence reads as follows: TGTGCCAGCAGCCCCGCTGGACTAGCGGGCTTCGAGCAGTTCTTC. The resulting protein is CASSPAGLAGFEQFF.